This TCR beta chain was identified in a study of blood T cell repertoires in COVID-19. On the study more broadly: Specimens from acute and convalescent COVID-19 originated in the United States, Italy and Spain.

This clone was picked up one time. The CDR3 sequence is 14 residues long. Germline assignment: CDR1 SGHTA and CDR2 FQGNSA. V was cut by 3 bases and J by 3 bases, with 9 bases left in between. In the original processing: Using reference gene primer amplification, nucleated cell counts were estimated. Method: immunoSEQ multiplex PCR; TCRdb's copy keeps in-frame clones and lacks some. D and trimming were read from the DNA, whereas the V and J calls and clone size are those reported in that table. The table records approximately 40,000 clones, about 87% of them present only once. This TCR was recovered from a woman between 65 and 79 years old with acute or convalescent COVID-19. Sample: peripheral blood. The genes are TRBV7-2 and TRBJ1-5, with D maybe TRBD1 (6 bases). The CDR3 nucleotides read TGTGCCAGCAGCTTTCGGGACAACAATCAGCCCCAGCATTTT. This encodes CASSFRDNNQPQHF.